This T cell receptor (beta chain) came from a study of blood T cell repertoires in COVID-19. Assay used: immunoSEQ multiplex PCR; TCRdb lists only in-frame clones, some missing. The profile shows about 330,000 clones, roughly 87% of them singletons. Trimming stripped 1 base from V and 5 bases from J, with 6 bases between. Germline V gives CDR1 SEHNR, CDR2 FQNEAQ (reference sequence). The CDR3 runs 14 residues. This clone was found a few times. This clonotype was sampled from a man aged 25 to 40 with COVID-19, enrolled during active disease. The V gene is TRBV7-9, the J gene TRBJ1-6, with D perhaps TRBD1 (5 bases). What was sequenced was peripheral blood. CDR3: CASSLEQDNSPLHF. CDR3 in DNA: TGTGCCAGCAGCTTAGAACAGGATAATTCACCCCTCCACTTT.